This TCR beta chain was sequenced in a study of PD-1 blockade in classical Hodgkin lymphoma (dated by TCRdb to about 2020). For context, the study as a whole: Nivolumab dosing was 3 mg/kg intravenously every 2 weeks, continuing until either disease progression or unacceptable toxicity. The study used TCR beta sequencing and CyTOF to define a peripheral blood immune signature of response to PD-1 blockade in classical Hodgkin lymphoma.

Overall study outcomes, separate from this receptor: Baseline TCR diversity was reported as lower in newly diagnosed patients than in healthy donors, and lower still in relapsed/refractory patients. Only a single clinical trial cohort was studied, and what caused the repertoire differences, possibly disease activity or prior therapy, remained undefined. Trial patients with a complete response had baseline diversity similar to that of newly diagnosed patients, while partial responders and progressors had significantly lower diversity. Diversity was lower in patients who began nivolumab less than 1 year after ASCT, so these patients were left out of later analyses to avoid confounding by immune reconstitution. CD4+ but not CD8+ TCR diversity rose significantly by C4D1 (p=0.0027 vs p=0.16), most apparent in complete responders (p=0.02).

To note about this clone: Its antigen target is currently unknown. No base-level quality is on record; no much larger clone is a single base apart.

The germline V gene supplies CDR1 MGHDK and CDR2 SYGVNS. From cysteine to phenylalanine, the CDR3 is 13 amino acids long. Of the read, only the CDR3 DNA is kept; its 39 bases are in frame from base 1. V is clipped by 1 base and J by 12 bases, and the sequence between their germline boundaries is 13 bases long. In the paper's terms, the time point label means: cycle 1 day 1 (C1D1), immediately before nivolumab initiation. Relapse after autologous stem cell transplantation had occurred in all trial patients, and cohorts A, B and C were distinguished by prior brentuximab vedotin exposure. The trial cohort comprised about 60 patients with relapsed/refractory classical Hodgkin lymphoma whose best overall responses were complete response, partial response or progressive disease. Trial patients were treated with single-agent nivolumab in the multi-cohort phase II CheckMate 205 trial. An independent review committee assessed best overall response using the 2007 International Working Group response criteria. Trial PBMCs were collected just before the start of nivolumab (C1D1) and during therapy at cycle 2 day 1 and cycle 4 day 1. Peripheral blood was collected in 8 mL Vacutainer Cell Preparation Tubes, from which PBMCs were isolated by centrifugation and then cryopreserved.

Genomic DNA was isolated using the Qiagen DNeasy kit from unsorted PBMCs as well as from negatively selected CD4+ and CD8+ fractions. TCR beta CDR3 regions were amplified by immunoSEQ multiplex PCR using primers annealing to V and J segments. A synthetic immune receptor repertoire was used to minimize amplification bias, and any residual bias was removed computationally once sequencing was done. Regarding the original processing steps: Custom Python scripts were used to quantify repertoire diversity as the Shannon entropy index. Unsorted, CD4+ and CD8+ repertoires were analyzed separately, except for combined analyses in which CD4+ and CD8+ sequences were merged in silico. A clone counted as expanded when the clone's frequency after treatment rose at least 2-fold relative to C1D1, and clones undetected at baseline were given a pseudocount of 0.5. Clones with 0 or 1 copy at C1D1 were defined as singleton clones, while clones with 2 or more copies were defined as non-singleton clones. Clones expanded in unsorted samples were assigned a CD4+, CD8+ or unknown annotation through matching of protein sequences in sorted samples from the same patient. Wilcoxon tests on paired samples were used to test changes in diversity from C1D1 to C4D1. TCRdb took this table from immuneACCESS and kept in-frame rearrangements with V and J called. Such tables lack part of the clones; where checked against another copy, unresolved V genes explain under half of the gap, and the rest is unexplained. V, J and clone size derive from that table, while D and trimming were established from the DNA sequence. The sample includes around 10,000 clones, with around nine tenths observed a single time. Roughly an eighth of the sample belongs to the ten largest clones.

This TCR came from a human donor with classical Hodgkin lymphoma. The sample here was peripheral blood mononuclear cells (PBMCs), taken at baseline. Recombination joined TRBV25-1 with TRBJ2-1, with the D gene not clear enough to name. The CDR3 loop reads CASSEFGFLGQFF. The nucleotide sequence is given as TGTGCCAGCAGTGAATTCGGGTTTCTCGGGCAGTTCTTC.